This TCR beta chain was sequenced in a study of shared clonotypes between healthy human individuals. Study findings and constraints: A generally larger estimated richness was seen in naive subsets than in memory subsets.

CDR1 is MNHEY, CDR2 SVGAGI, per germline. V was clipped by 2 bases and J by 2 bases, with 10 bases between them. This CDR3 has 14 residues. Regarding this clone: Its cognate antigen is unknown.

Measured with immunoSEQ multiplex PCR; TCRdb has only the in-frame clones, and not every one. The data hold about 1.1 million clones, with about 84% observed a single time. The receptor was isolated from a man aged 18 to 35 in good health. Some clones in this sample may be carry-over from other donors' samples. The rearrangement links TRBV6-5 to TRBJ2-7, with D tentatively TRBD1 (6 bases). What was sequenced was memory CD4+ T cells from PBMCs. Subset noted: CD45RA-negative fraction. The CDR3 DNA sequence: TGTGCCAGCAGTTACGGGGGCTCCACCTACGAGCAGTACTTC. Translating it yields CASSYGGSTYEQYF.